Listed below are T cell receptor beta chains from one sample, sequenced in a study of T cell responses to AZD1222 COVID-19 vaccine. TCRdb keeps only in-frame clones here, not all; method: immunoSEQ multiplex PCR. The table lists approximately 85,000 clones, roughly 85% of them singletons. Here the sequenced sample was peripheral blood, taken on day 0 of AZD1222 vaccination. Source of these receptors: an adult in good health. Both conserved end residues are part of each CDR3. D genes are given only for firm matches. For some rows the clone size is stated as once, few or many, or as a class when expanded; others skip it.

d_gene	abundance	j_gene	len	v_gene	CDR3nt	CDR3aa
NA	NA	TRBJ2-5	14	TRBV5-1	TGCGCCAGCAGCATAGGGGGTGGGGAAGAGACCCAGTACTTC	CASSIGGGEETQYF
NA	NA	TRBJ1-1	12	TRBV18	TGTGCCAGCTCACCGAGAGGGCCTGAAGCTTTCTTT	CASSPRGPEAFF
NA	few	TRBJ2-3	13	TRBV30	TGTGCCTGGAGGGAGGGTTGGACAGATACGCAGTATTTT	CAWREGWTDTQYF
NA	NA	TRBJ1-1	12	TRBV27	TGTGCCAGCAAGGGGCTCTACACTGAAGCTTTCTTT	CASKGLYTEAFF
NA	NA	TRBJ1-1	13	TRBV29-1	TGCAGCGTTGAAGGGGGCCCGAACACTGAAGCTTTCTTT	CSVEGGPNTEAFF
TRBD1	NA	TRBJ2-1	15	TRBV6-5	TGTGCCAGCAGAGAGCCGGGACAGGGATACAATGAGCAGTTCTTC	CASREPGQGYNEQFF
NA	once	TRBJ2-5	14	TRBV7-8	TGTGCCAGCAGCCCAGAGGGCGGGGAGGCGACCCAGTACTTC	CASSPEGGEATQYF
TRBD2	NA	TRBJ2-2	17	TRBV4-1	TGCGCCAGCAGCCAACCTGTACTAGCGGGAGAGGACGGGGAGCTGTTTTTT	CASSQPVLAGEDGELFF
NA	NA	TRBJ2-4	11	TRBV19	TGTGCCACCTCAACTAGAAACATTCAGTACTTC	CATSTRNIQYF
NA	NA	TRBJ1-2	16	TRBV7-9	TGTGCCAGCAGCTTAGCGGCGATTGGGTCTAACTATGGCTACACCTTC	CASSLAAIGSNYGYTF
NA	NA	TRBJ2-7	14	TRBV2	TGTGCCAGCAGTGGAGAACAAAGCTCCTACGAGCAGTACTTC	CASSGEQSSYEQYF
TRBD2	once	TRBJ2-1	16	TRBV5-1	TGCGCCAGCAGCTTTCAGACTAGCGGGGGGGTCAATGAGCAGTTCTTC	CASSFQTSGGVNEQFF
TRBD1	NA	TRBJ2-7	14	TRBV4-2	TGTGCCAGCAGCCAGGGGCAGGGGGCGAGCGAGCAGTACTTC	CASSQGQGASEQYF
TRBD1	NA	TRBJ1-4	19	TRBV10-2	TGCGCCAGCAGTGAAAGACCGGGACAGGGCTACTTAGAAAATGAAAAACTGTTTTTT	CASSERPGQGYLENEKLFF
TRBD2	NA	TRBJ2-7	17	TRBV3-1/TRBV3-2	TGTGCCAGCAGCCAGGGGACTAGCGGGAGGACTGTCTACGAGCAGTACTTC	CASSQGTSGRTVYEQYF
TRBD1	once	TRBJ2-2	13	TRBV6-5	TGTGCCAGCGGGGGACAGGGGGCCGGGGAGCTGTTTTTT	CASGGQGAGELFF
NA	NA	TRBJ1-2	12	TRBV12-5	TGTGCTAGTGGTTTACAGAACTATGGCTACACCTTC	CASGLQNYGYTF
NA	NA	TRBJ1-1	15	TRBV10-3	TGTGCCATCAGTGAGTCGGTGGTAACGAACACTGAAGCTTTCTTT	CAISESVVTNTEAFF
NA	once	TRBJ2-2	17	TRBV14	TGTGCCAGCAGCCAAGATTTCTTAGGGGAGAACACCGGGGAGCTGTTTTTT	CASSQDFLGENTGELFF
NA	NA	TRBJ1-4	15	TRBV19	TGTGCCAGTAGTATGGGTGCAGGGTGGAATGAAAAACTGTTTTTT	CASSMGAGWNEKLFF
NA	few	TRBJ1-1	16	TRBV15	TGTGCCACCAGCAGAGATAAGGACGGAGGGGTTCCTGAAGCTTTCTTT	CATSRDKDGGVPEAFF
NA	NA	TRBJ2-1	12	TRBV7-2	TGTGCCAGCAGCTCCACTGACAATGAGCAGTTCTTC	CASSSTDNEQFF
TRBD1	once	TRBJ2-7	13	TRBV27	TGTGCCAGCAGTTTTAGGACAGGATGGGAGCAGTACTTC	CASSFRTGWEQYF
TRBD1	NA	TRBJ1-5	12	TRBV5-8	TGTGCCAGCAGCCAGGGGGCGTTGCCCCAGCATTTT	CASSQGALPQHF
NA	NA	TRBJ1-6	15	TRBV18	TGTGCCAGCTCCCGAGGCAACTCCTATAATTCACCCCTCCACTTT	CASSRGNSYNSPLHF
TRBD1	NA	TRBJ1-3	12	TRBV19	TGTGCCAGTACGGGACAGGGCCTCTCGGTGTATTTT	CASTGQGLSVYF
TRBD1	NA	TRBJ2-7	15	TRBV19	TGTGCCAGTAGTACGACCGGGACAGGGGGTTACGAGCAGTACTTC	CASSTTGTGGYEQYF
TRBD1	NA	TRBJ1-5	15	TRBV6-5	TGTGCCAGCAGTAATCCAACAGGGGGTAATCAGCCCCAGCATTTT	CASSNPTGGNQPQHF
NA	few	TRBJ2-7	15	TRBV4-3	TGCGCCAGCAGCCACAGCCCCGGGGGACAGTACGAGCAGTACTTC	CASSHSPGGQYEQYF
NA	NA	TRBJ2-2	19	TRBV7-3	TGTGCCAGCAGCTTAACGCTCGGTCCAGTGACCCTTAACACCGGGGAGCTGTTTTTT	CASSLTLGPVTLNTGELFF
NA	NA	TRBJ1-1	11	TRBV12-3/TRBV12-4	TGTGCCAGCAGCCTGGGCACTGAAGCTTTCTTT	CASSLGTEAFF
NA	NA	TRBJ2-3	15	TRBV19	TGTGCCAGTAGTATTGGGGGGAAGCACACAGATACGCAGTATTTT	CASSIGGKHTDTQYF
TRBD1	NA	TRBJ2-5	13	TRBV25-1	TGTGCCAGCAGAAGGACAGGGGGGGAGACCCAGTACTTC	CASRRTGGETQYF
TRBD1	NA	TRBJ1-1	16	TRBV19	TGTGCCAGTAGTCCGCAGGGGGGAAGGATGAACACTGAAGCTTTCTTT	CASSPQGGRMNTEAFF
NA	NA	TRBJ2-7	13	TRBV5-1	TGCGCCAGCAGCTTACGGACTGCTTACGAGCAGTACTTC	CASSLRTAYEQYF
NA	NA	TRBJ1-6	15	TRBV30	TGTGCCTGGATAGCCTCAAGCTCCTATAATTCACCCCTCCACTTT	CAWIASSSYNSPLHF
NA	NA	TRBJ2-2	14	TRBV5-1	TGCGCCAGCGGAGGCGGGGATAACACCGGGGAGCTGTTTTTT	CASGGGDNTGELFF